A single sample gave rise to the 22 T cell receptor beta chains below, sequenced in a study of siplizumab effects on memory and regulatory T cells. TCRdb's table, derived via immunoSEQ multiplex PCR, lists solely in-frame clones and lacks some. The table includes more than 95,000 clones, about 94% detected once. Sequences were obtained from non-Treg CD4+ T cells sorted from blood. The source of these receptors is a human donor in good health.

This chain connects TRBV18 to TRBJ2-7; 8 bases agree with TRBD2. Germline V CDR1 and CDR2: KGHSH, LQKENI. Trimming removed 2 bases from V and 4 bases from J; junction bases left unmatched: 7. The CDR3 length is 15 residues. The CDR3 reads CASSPAGGGTYEQYF. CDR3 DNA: TGTGCCAGCTCACCAGCGGGAGGTGGGACATACGAGCAGTACTTC.

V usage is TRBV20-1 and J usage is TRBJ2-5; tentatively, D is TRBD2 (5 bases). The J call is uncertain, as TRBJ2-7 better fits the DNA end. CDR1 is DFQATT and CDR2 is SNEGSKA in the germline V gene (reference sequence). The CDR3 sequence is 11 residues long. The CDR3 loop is CSAKTIYEQYF. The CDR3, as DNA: TGCAGTGCTAAGACTATCTACGAGCAGTACTTC.

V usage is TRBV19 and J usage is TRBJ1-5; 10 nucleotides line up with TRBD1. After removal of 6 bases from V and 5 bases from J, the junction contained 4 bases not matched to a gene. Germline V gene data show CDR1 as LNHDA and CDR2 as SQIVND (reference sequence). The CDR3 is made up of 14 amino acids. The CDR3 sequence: CASRSGQGYQPQHF. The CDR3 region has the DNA TGTGCCAGTAGGTCGGGACAGGGGTATCAGCCCCAGCATTTT.

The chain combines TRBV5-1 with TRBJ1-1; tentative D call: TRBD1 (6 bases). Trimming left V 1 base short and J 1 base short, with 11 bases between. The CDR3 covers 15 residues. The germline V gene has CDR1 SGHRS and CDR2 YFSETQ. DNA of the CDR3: TGCGCCAGCAGCTTGACGGGGGCAAAGAACACTGAAGCTTTCTTT. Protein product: CASSLTGAKNTEAFF.

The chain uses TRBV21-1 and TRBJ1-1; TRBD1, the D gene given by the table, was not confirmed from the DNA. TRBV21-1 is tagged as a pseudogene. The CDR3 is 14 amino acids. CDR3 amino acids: CASSEDTRNTEAFF. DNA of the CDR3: TGTGCCAGCAGCGAGGACACTCGTAACACTGAAGCTTTCTTT.

In DNA form, the CDR3 reads TGTGCCACCAGCAGAGATTACCCCCCGGGGGGCTACACCTTC. It translates to CATSRDYPPGGYTF. The chain combines TRBV15 with TRBJ1-2; no clear D. The CDR3 length is 14 residues. Per the germline V gene, CDR1 is LNHNV and CDR2 is YYDKDF (reference sequence). The V and J ends lost 0 bases and 8 bases respectively, with 13 bases between them.

The chain's CDR3 is CASSLGGTDQPQHF. CDR3 bases: TGTGCCAGCAGTTTGGGGGGAACCGATCAGCCCCAGCATTTT. V is TRBV28 and J is TRBJ1-5; tentative D call: TRBD1 (5 bases). The CDR3 consists of 14 residues. Trimming shortened V by 3 bases and J by 5 bases, and 11 bases separated the two germline ends. Germline assignment: CDR1 MDHEN and CDR2 SYDVKM.

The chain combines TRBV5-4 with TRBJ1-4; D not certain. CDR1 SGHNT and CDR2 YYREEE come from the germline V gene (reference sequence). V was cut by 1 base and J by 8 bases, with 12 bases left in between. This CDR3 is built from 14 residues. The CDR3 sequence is CASSLLSSVEKLFF. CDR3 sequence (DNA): TGTGCCAGCAGCTTGCTCTCGAGTGTAGAAAAACTGTTTTTT.

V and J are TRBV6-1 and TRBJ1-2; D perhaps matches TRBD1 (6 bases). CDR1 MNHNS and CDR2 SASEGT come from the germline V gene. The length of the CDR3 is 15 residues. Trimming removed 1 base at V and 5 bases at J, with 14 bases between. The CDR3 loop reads CASSEGPGAWYGYTF. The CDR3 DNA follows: TGTGCCAGCAGTGAAGGGCCAGGGGCGTGGTATGGCTACACCTTC.

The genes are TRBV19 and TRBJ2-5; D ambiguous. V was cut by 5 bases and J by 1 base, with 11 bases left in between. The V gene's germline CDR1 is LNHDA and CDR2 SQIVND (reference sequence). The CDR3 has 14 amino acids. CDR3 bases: TGTGCCAGTAGTTGGGGAATGGGCCAAGAGACCCAGTACTTC. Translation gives CASSWGMGQETQYF.

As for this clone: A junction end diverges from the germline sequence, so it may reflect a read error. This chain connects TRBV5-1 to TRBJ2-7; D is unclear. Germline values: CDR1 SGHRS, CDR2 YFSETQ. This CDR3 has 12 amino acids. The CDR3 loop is CASSLGGYEQHF. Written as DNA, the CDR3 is TGCGCCAGCAGCTTGGGAGGCTACGAGCAGCACTTC.

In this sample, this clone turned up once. The CDR3 reads CASSFGTTNEKLFF. As DNA, the CDR3 is TGCGCCAGCAGCTTTGGGACAACTAATGAAAAACTGTTTTTT. This chain links TRBV5-1 with TRBJ1-4; D is unresolved. V was pared by 2 bases and J by 0 bases, with 5 bases between. Germline values: CDR1 SGHRS, CDR2 YFSETQ. The CDR3 extends over 14 amino acids. The full variable domain, in which reference TRBV5-1 and TRBJ1-4 provide the parts outside the CDR3, is KAGVTQTPRYLIKTRGQQVTLSCSPISGHRSVSWYQQTPGQGLQFLFEYFSETQRNKGNFPGRFSGRQFSNSRSEMNVSTLELGDSALYLCASSFGTTNEKLFFGSGTQLSVL.

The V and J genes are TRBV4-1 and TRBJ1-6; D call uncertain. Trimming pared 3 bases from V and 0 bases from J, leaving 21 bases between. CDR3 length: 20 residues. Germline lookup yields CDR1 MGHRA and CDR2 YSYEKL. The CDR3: CASSHEFLPGSSSYNSPLHF. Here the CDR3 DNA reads TGCGCCAGCAGCCACGAGTTCCTACCGGGATCATCCTCCTATAATTCACCCCTCCACTTT.

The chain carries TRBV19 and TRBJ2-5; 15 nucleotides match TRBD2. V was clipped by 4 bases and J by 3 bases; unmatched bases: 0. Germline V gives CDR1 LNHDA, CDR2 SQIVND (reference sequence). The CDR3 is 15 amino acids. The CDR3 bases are TGTGCCAGTAGTAGGACTAGCGGGAGGGAAGAGACCCAGTACTTC. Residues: CASSRTSGREETQYF. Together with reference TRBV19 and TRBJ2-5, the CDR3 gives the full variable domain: DGGITQSPKYLFRKEGQNVTLSCEQNLNHDAMYWYRQDPGQGLRLIYYSQIVNDFQKGDIAEGYSVSREKKESFPLTVTSAQKNPTAFYLCASSRTSGREETQYFGPGTRLLVL.

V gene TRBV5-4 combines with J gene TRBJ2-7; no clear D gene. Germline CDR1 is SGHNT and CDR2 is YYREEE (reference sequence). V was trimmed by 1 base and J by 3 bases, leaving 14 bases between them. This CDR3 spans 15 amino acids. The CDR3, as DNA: TGTGCCAGCAGCTTGCGGTCAGCAGGTCGCTACGAGCAGTACTTC. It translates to CASSLRSAGRYEQYF.

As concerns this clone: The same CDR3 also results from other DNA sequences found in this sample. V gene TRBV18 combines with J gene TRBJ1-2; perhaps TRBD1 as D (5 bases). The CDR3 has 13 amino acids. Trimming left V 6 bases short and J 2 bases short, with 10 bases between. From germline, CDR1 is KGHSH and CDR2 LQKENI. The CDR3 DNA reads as TGTGCCAGCTCGCCTGACAGAAACTATGGCTACACCTTC. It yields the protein CASSPDRNYGYTF.

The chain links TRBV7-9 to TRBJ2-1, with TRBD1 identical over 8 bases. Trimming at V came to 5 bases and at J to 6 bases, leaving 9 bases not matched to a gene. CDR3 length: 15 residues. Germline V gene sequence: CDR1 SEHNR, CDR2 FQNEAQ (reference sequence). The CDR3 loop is CASSPGGSRGNEQFF. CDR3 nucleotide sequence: TGTGCCAGCAGCCCAGGGGGCTCCCGTGGCAATGAGCAGTTCTTC.

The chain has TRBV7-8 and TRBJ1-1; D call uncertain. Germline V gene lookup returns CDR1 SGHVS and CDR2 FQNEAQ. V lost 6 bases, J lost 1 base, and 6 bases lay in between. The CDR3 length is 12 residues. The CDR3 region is CASRGGNTEAFF. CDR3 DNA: TGTGCCAGCAGGGGCGGGAACACTGAAGCTTTCTTT.

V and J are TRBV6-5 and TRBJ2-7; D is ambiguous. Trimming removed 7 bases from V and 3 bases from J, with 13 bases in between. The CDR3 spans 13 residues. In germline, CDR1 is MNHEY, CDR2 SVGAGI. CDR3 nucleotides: TGTGCCAGCATGCCTGGGGTCGGCTACGAGCAGTACTTC. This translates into CASMPGVGYEQYF.

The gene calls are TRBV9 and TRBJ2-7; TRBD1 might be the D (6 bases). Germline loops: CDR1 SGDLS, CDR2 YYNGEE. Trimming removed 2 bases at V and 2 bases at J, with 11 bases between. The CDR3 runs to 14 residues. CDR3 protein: CASSVGQSTYEQYF. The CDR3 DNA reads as TGTGCCAGCAGCGTCGGACAGTCTACCTACGAGCAGTACTTC. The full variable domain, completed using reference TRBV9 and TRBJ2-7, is DSGVTQTPKHLITATGQRVTLRCSPRSGDLSVYWYQQSLDQGLQFLIQYYNGEERAKGNILERFSAQQFPDLHSELNLSSLELGDSALYFCASSVGQSTYEQYFGPGTRLTVT.

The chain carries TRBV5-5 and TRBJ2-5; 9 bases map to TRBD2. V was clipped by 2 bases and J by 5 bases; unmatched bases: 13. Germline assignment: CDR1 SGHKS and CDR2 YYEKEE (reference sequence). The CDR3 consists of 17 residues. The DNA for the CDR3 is TGTGCCAGCAGCTTTCTTGGAGTAGCGGGAGTTTTGGAGACCCAGTACTTC. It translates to CASSFLGVAGVLETQYF.

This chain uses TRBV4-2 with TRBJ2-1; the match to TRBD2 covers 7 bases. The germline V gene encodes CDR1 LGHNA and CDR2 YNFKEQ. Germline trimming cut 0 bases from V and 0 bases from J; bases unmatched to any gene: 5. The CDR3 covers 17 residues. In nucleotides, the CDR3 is TGTGCCAGCAGCCAAGACGGAGCGGGACCCTCCTACAATGAGCAGTTCTTC. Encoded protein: CASSQDGAGPSYNEQFF.